This T cell receptor beta chain was captured in a study of PD-L1 blockade in urothelial cancer. Study at large: Patients began atezolizumab, 1,200 mg intravenously every 3 weeks, at some point between 2012 and 2014.

This clone appeared a few times. The time point: pretreatment peripheral blood. TCRdb's table, derived via immunoSEQ multiplex PCR, lists solely in-frame clones and lacks some. Of 80,000 to 90,000 clones in the sample, about 83% are singletons; the top ten hold approximately 15%. The CDR3 covers 15 residues. Germline CDR1 and CDR2: SGHRS and YFSETQ. With V trimmed by 3 bases and J by 1 base, 5 bases remained unmatched. The rearrangement uses TRBV5-1 and TRBJ1-1; TRBD1 aligns across 8 bases. The sequence came from a man between 60 and 75 years old with urothelial cancer. The source was PBMCs, collected around atezolizumab (anti-PD-L1) treatment. CDR3 amino acids: CASSSVTGGNTEAFF. Here the CDR3 DNA reads TGCGCCAGCAGCTCAGTAACAGGGGGGAACACTGAAGCTTTCTTT.